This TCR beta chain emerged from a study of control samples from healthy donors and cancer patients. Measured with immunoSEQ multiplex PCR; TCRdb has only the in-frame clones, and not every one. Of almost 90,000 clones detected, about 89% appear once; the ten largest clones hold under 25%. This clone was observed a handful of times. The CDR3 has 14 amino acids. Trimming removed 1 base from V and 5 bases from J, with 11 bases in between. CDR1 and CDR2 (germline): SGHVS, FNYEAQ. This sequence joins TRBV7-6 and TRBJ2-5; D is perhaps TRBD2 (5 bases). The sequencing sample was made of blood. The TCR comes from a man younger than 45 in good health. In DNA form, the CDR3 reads TGTGCCAGCAGCTTAGAGGCGGGTTGGGAGACCCAGTACTTC. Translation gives CASSLEAGWETQYF.